The clone carrying this T cell receptor (beta chain) was observed once. The antigen remains undetermined. Only in-frame clones appear in the TCRdb table, and some are missing; sequencing was by immunoSEQ multiplex PCR. The table has more than 150,000 clones, roughly 90% seen once. The sample originates from a study of T cell responses to AZD1222 COVID-19 vaccine. Study-level points and caveats: Targets within unmutated variant regions were reportedly found for nearly half of spike-specific TCRs. Spike was spanned by vaccine-associated CD4 TCRs, which were dominant at 160-218 and 743-854.

Per germline, CDR1 SGHTA and CDR2 FQGTGA. V lost 1 base, J lost 5 bases, and 9 bases lay in between. CDR3 length: 14 residues. The sequences come from peripheral blood, collected on day 0 of AZD1222 vaccination. The V gene is TRBV7-3, the J gene TRBJ2-1; D is undetermined. The source of this sequence is an adult in good health. In nucleotides, the CDR3 is TGTGCCAGCAGCTTAAAACGATTAGACAATGAGCAGTTCTTC. It translates to CASSLKRLDNEQFF.